Shown below are 15 T cell receptor beta chains from a single sample sequenced in a study of OX40 agonist ivuxolimab in advanced cancers. The table came from immunoSEQ multiplex PCR; TCRdb's copy has only in-frame clones and leaves some out. The sample records some 80,000 clones, about 88% being singletons. Material: CD4+ or CD8+ T cells sorted from blood, obtained in a trial of the OX40 agonist ivuxolimab. The receptors here all came from an adult with an advanced solid tumor such as melanoma, head and neck, liver or kidney cancer.

J is TRBJ1-4 and V is TRBV5-1; tentatively, D is TRBD1 (5 bases). Germline V CDR1 and CDR2: SGHRS, YFSETQ. The CDR3 is made up of 13 amino acids. V was clipped by 5 bases and J by 5 bases, with 10 bases between them. DNA for the CDR3: TGCGCCAGCAGACGGGCAGGGAATGAAAAACTGTTTTTT. Amino acid sequence: CASRRAGNEKLFF.

CDR3: CAWTGGQGSGYTF. The CDR3 DNA follows: TGTGCCTGGACCGGGGGACAGGGGAGTGGCTACACCTTC. J is TRBJ1-2 and V is TRBV30, with TRBD1 matching over 10 bases. The CDR3 runs to 13 residues. Trimming took 4 bases from V and 7 from J; bases not matched to a gene: 6. The germline CDR1 and CDR2 sequences are GTSNPN and SVGIG (reference sequence). The full variable domain, completed using reference TRBV30 and TRBJ1-2, is SQTIHQWPATLVQPVGSPLSLECTVEGTSNPNLYWYRQAAGRGLQLLFYSVGIGQISSEVPQNLSASRPQDRQFILSSKKLLLSDSGFYLCAWTGGQGSGYTFGSGTRLTVV.

J is TRBJ2-1 and V is TRBV5-5, with 14 bases that match TRBD2. Trimming at V came to 8 bases and at J to 7 bases, leaving 8 bases not matched to a gene. The CDR3 runs 15 residues. Per germline, CDR1 SGHKS and CDR2 YYEKEE (reference sequence). CDR3 region: CASEGLAGGGNEQFF. The CDR3 DNA reads TGTGCCAGTGAAGGACTAGCGGGAGGAGGGAATGAGCAGTTCTTC.

A single count supports this clone. CDR3 sequence (DNA): TGTGCCATCAGCGCTACCGGGACAGGGCCCTCTGGAAACACCATATATTTT. Translating gives CAISATGTGPSGNTIYF. The chain employs TRBV10-3 and TRBJ1-3; 9 positions agree with TRBD1. This CDR3 contains 17 residues. Unmatched junction bases numbered 9, after V lost 6 bases and J lost 0 bases. Looked up from germline, CDR1 is ENHRY and CDR2 is SYGVKD.

On this clone: The junction departs from the called germline gene at one end, perhaps through a read error. This rearrangement joins TRBV6-6 to TRBJ1-3; 8 nucleotides align to TRBD1. The CDR3 is 16 amino acids. Per the germline V gene, CDR1 is MNHNY and CDR2 is SVGAGI (reference sequence). The CDR3 protein is CASSFGDRSSGNAIYF. The CDR3 bases are TGTGCCAGCAGTTTTGGGGACAGGTCCTCTGGAAACGCCATATATTTT.

The chain is built from TRBV28 and TRBJ2-7; TRBD1 agrees at 7 bases. CDR3 size: 18 residues. V lost 5 bases to trimming and J lost 0 bases; unmatched junction nucleotides: 16. The germline gives CDR1 MDHEN, CDR2 SYDVKM. The CDR3: CASSRPTDPGQSSYEQYF. Written as DNA, the CDR3 is TGTGCCAGCAGTCGACCGACCGATCCGGGACAGAGCTCCTACGAGCAGTACTTC. Looking up the rest from reference TRBV28 and TRBJ2-7 gives the full variable domain: DVKVTQSSRYLVKRTGEKVFLECVQDMDHENMFWYRQDPGLGLRLIYFSYDVKMKEKGDIPEGYSVSREKKERFSLILESASTNQTSMYLCASSRPTDPGQSSYEQYFGPGTRLTVT.

The chain combines TRBV5-1 with TRBJ1-1; 9 positions agree with TRBD1. Germline V gives CDR1 SGHRS, CDR2 YFSETQ. The CDR3 is 17 amino acids. V shed 4 bases, J shed 1 base, and the junction held 11 bases outside the gene matches. CDR3 region: CASSPNRDRARNTEAFF. Written as DNA, the CDR3 is TGCGCCAGCAGCCCGAATCGGGACAGGGCACGGAACACTGAAGCTTTCTTT.

The CDR3 region is CASSPNHKLIRSGANVLTF. The DNA of the CDR3 is TGTGCCAGCAGCCCGAACCACAAGTTGATTCGCTCTGGGGCCAACGTCCTGACTTTC. The chain joins TRBV11-3 to TRBJ2-6; no clear D. The CDR3 length is 19 residues. V lost 5 bases and J 0 bases, leaving 20 bases between the germline ends. Germline assignment: CDR1 SGHNT and CDR2 YENEEA. The full variable domain, with the rest looked up from reference TRBV11-3 and TRBJ2-6, is EAGVVQSPRYKIIEKKQPVAFWCNPISGHNTLYWYLQNLGQGPELLIRYENEEAVDDSQLPKDRFSAERLKGVDSTLKIQPAELGDSAVYLCASSPNHKLIRSGANVLTFGAGSRLTVL.

The count of this clone is one. The chain links TRBV6-5 to TRBJ2-2; possibly TRBD2 for D (6 bases). Germline loops: CDR1 MNHEY, CDR2 SVGAGI. The CDR3 extends over 12 amino acids. The V end was cut by 8 bases, the J end by 2 bases, with 6 bases between. As DNA, the CDR3 is TGTGCCAGCGGACTAAACACCGGGGAGCTGTTTTTT. Protein: CASGLNTGELFF.

J is TRBJ2-5 and V is TRBV29-1; no firm D call. Deletions cut 4 bases from V and 1 base from J, with 7 bases between. CDR1 is SQVTM, CDR2 ANQGSEA, per germline. The CDR3 is made up of 12 amino acids. CDR3 bases: TGCAGCGTTGGGGCTACCCAAGAGACCCAGTACTTC. This sequence encodes CSVGATQETQYF.

This chain uses TRBV6-5 with TRBJ1-5, with a possible D match to TRBD1 (6 bases). This CDR3 region has 15 residues. CDR1 and CDR2 (germline): MNHEY, SVGAGI. Deletions cut 5 bases from V and 7 bases from J, with 18 bases between. The CDR3 reads CASSLTTGRKQPQHF. Written as DNA, the CDR3 is TGTGCCAGCAGTCTGACGACAGGCCGAAAACAGCCCCAGCATTTT.

Here the CDR3 DNA reads TGTGCCAGCAGCAGGTCAGACTATGGCTACACCTTC. It is translated as CASSRSDYGYTF. This chain joins TRBV6-5 and TRBJ1-2, with D unresolved. This CDR3 comprises 12 residues. The germline V and J ends were trimmed by 6 bases and 3 bases, with 8 bases remaining between them. Germline CDR1 and CDR2: MNHEY and SVGAGI.

V usage is TRBV9 and J usage is TRBJ2-1; 7 positions agree with TRBD2. V was clipped by 3 bases and J by 9 bases; unmatched bases: 12. This CDR3 is built from 15 residues. CDR1 SGDLS and CDR2 YYNGEE come from the germline V gene. This CDR3 reads CASSAQRGPVVEQFF. The CDR3 region has the DNA TGTGCCAGCAGCGCCCAGCGGGGTCCGGTAGTTGAGCAGTTCTTC.

This chain links TRBV19 with TRBJ1-5, with D maybe TRBD1 (5 bases). V lost 0 bases to trimming and J lost 4 bases, with 13 bases between them. This CDR3 has 16 amino acids. From germline, CDR1 is LNHDA and CDR2 SQIVND (reference sequence). The CDR3 reads CASSIDSRGGNQPQHF. The DNA of the CDR3 is TGTGCCAGTAGTATAGATTCCCGGGGCGGTAATCAGCCCCAGCATTTT.

This clone was counted a single time. The rearrangement joins TRBV18 to TRBJ1-5; 9 bases are shared with TRBD1. The CDR3 is 17 residues long. The junction had 11 bases not matched to a gene; V was cut back by 3 bases and J by 5 bases. Germline V gives CDR1 KGHSH, CDR2 LQKENI. CDR3 in amino acids: CASSPPPPDRGDQPQHF. The CDR3 DNA reads as TGTGCCAGCTCACCGCCCCCCCCAGACAGGGGGGATCAGCCCCAGCATTTT.